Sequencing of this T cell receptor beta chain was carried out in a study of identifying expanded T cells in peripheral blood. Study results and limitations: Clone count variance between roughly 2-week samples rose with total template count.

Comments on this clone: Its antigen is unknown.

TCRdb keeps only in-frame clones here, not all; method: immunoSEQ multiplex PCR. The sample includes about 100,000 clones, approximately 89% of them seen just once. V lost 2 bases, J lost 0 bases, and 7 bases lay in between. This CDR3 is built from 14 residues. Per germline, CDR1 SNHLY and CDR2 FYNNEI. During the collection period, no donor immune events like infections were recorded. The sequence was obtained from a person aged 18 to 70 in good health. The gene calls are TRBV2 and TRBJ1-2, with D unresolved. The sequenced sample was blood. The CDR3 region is CASSEQTTNYGYTF. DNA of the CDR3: TGTGCCAGCAGTGAACAGACAACTAACTATGGCTACACCTTC.